This TCR beta chain was sequenced during a study of cytomegalovirus exposure and HLA in healthy donors. Study-level information: Falling in the Caucasian-associated ancestry cluster were less than 85% of about 400 genotyped donors. Whole-study findings and limits: According to a later analysis, donors in an Asian-associated ancestry cluster reportedly had fewer N-insertions than the approximately 720-donor mean. Data from an earlier analysis indicated that most TCR beta V segments were productive either about 90% or about 30% of the time. The study labeled 150 or so TCR beta chains cytomegalovirus-associated.

Primers: 60 Vbeta forward and 13 Jbeta reverse. Sequencing used immunoSEQ multiplex PCR; TCRdb keeps in-frame clones, though not all of them. The sample yields 90,000 to 150,000 clones, around three quarters seen once. The CDR3 spans 17 residues. V dropped 4 bases and J dropped 3; count of bases not matched to a gene: 7. The germline V gene encodes CDR1 LNHDA and CDR2 SQIVND (reference sequence). Comments on this clone: Its specificity is unknown.

Sequenced sample: PBMCs. The sequence was obtained from a young woman in good health and CMV-seropositive. The chain employs TRBV19 and TRBJ2-2; TRBD1 agrees at 11 bases. CDR3 sequence: CASSTPDRGQDTGELFF. The CDR3 DNA is TGTGCCAGTAGTACCCCGGACAGGGGGCAAGACACCGGGGAGCTGTTTTTT.